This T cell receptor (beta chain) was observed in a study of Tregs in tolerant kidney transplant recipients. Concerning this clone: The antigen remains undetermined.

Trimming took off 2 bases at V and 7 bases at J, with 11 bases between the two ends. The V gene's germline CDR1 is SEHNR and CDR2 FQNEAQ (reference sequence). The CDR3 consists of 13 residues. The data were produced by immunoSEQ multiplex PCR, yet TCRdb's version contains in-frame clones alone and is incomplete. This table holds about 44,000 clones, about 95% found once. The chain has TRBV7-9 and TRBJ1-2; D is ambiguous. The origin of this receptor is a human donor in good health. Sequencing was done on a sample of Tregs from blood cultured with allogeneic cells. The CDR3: CASSLRTFRGYTF. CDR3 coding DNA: TGTGCCAGCAGCTTAAGGACCTTTCGTGGCTACACCTTC.